This entry is about one T cell receptor (beta chain). This sample is part of a study of blood T cell repertoires in COVID-19. Study-wide context: Collection of acute and convalescent COVID-19 samples took place in the United States, Italy and Spain. The cDNA or gDNA used as material had been derived from T cells, B-cell-depleted T cells, or PBMCs.

CDR3 length: 15 residues. V was cut by 3 bases and J by 0 bases, with 12 bases left in between. Germline CDR1 and CDR2: MNHEY and SVGAGI. In the original processing: Cell counts per sample came from amplifying reference gene primers. The data were produced by immunoSEQ multiplex PCR, yet TCRdb's version contains in-frame clones alone and is incomplete. V and J calls and clone size follow that table, whereas D and trimming were derived from the DNA. The data show under 350,000 clones, around nine tenths seen once. The receptor's source is a man aged 35 to 55 with acute or convalescent COVID-19. This chain links TRBV6-5 with TRBJ2-7, with D possibly TRBD1 on 5 matching bases. Sequencing was done on a sample of peripheral blood. The chain's CDR3 is CASSYKGADSYEQYF. DNA of the CDR3: TGTGCCAGCAGTTATAAAGGGGCCGACTCCTACGAGCAGTACTTC.